The 11 T cell receptor beta chains reported below all come from one sample, sequenced in a study of neurological immune-mediated disorders. Each CDR3 protein is one row after TCRdb ran MiXCR on the 5' RACE reads. The sample holds more than 75,000 distinct CDR3 sequences, 10% seen once. The sample taken for sequencing was PBMCs. These receptors were obtained from a man in his forties in good health.

At least ten counts were recorded for this clonotype. The V call is TRBV5-1, the J call TRBJ2-3; D perhaps matches TRBD1 (6 bases). This CDR3 is built from 15 residues. Trimming took off 3 bases at V and 0 bases at J, with 11 bases between the two ends. Germline loops: CDR1 SGHRS, CDR2 YFSETQ. The CDR3 DNA follows: TGCGCCAGCAGCTCGACAGGAACTAGCACAGATACGCAGTATTTT. Its protein product is CASSSTGTSTDTQYF.

This clonotype was recorded a few times. V gene TRBV6-5 combines with J gene TRBJ2-1, with 11 bases matching TRBD2. The germline V gene encodes CDR1 MNHEY and CDR2 SVGAGI. V lost 0 bases and J lost 4; bases outside the gene matches: 8. CDR3 length equals 18 residues. Here the CDR3 DNA reads TGTGCCAGCAGTTACTCGACACTAGCGGGGGCTCCATACAATGAGCAGTTCTTC. It yields the protein CASSYSTLAGAPYNEQFF.

This clonotype appeared many times. The genes are TRBV2 and TRBJ1-5, with 8 nucleotides matching TRBD1. Trimming took 7 bases from V and 2 from J; bases not matched to a gene: 4. CDR3 length: 14 amino acids. In germline, CDR1 is SNHLY, CDR2 FYNNEI. The DNA for the CDR3 is TGTGCCAGCAAGATGACAGGGGGCAATCAGCCCCAGCATTTT. Its translation is CASKMTGGNQPQHF.

The sample holds many counts of this clonotype. V usage is TRBV11-2 and J usage is TRBJ2-2, with 8 bases identical to TRBD2. Per the germline V gene, CDR1 is SGHAT and CDR2 is FQNNGV. This CDR3 contains 15 residues. With 0 bases clipped from V and 7 bases from J, the junction kept 4 bases outside the gene matches. The CDR3 bases are TGTGCCAGCAGCTTAGACAGCGGGAGCGGCGGGGAGCTGTTTTTT. Its translation: CASSLDSGSGGELFF.

This clonotype has ten or more counts. The rearrangement links TRBV7-2 to TRBJ2-5; TRBD2 matches at 13 bases. The CDR3 loop spans 16 amino acids. V dropped 1 base and J dropped 2; count of bases not matched to a gene: 1. Per germline, CDR1 SGHTA and CDR2 FQGNSA. The CDR3 here is CASSLELAGGQETQYF. CDR3 in DNA: TGTGCCAGCAGCTTAGAACTAGCGGGGGGGCAAGAGACCCAGTACTTC.

In this sample, this clonotype turned up many times. The J gene is TRBJ2-7, the V gene TRBV27; 7 positions match TRBD2. Germline CDR1 MNHEY, CDR2 SMNVEV (reference sequence). This CDR3 comprises 16 residues. V shed 4 bases and J 2 bases; nucleotides not matched to a gene: 11. CDR3 sequence (DNA): TGTGCCAGCAGTTCACTCAGCGGGGCGCTCGCCTACGAGCAGTACTTC. Translated: CASSSLSGALAYEQYF.

This clonotype was detected many times. This rearrangement joins TRBV20-1 to TRBJ2-7; D gene uncertain. This CDR3 is 14 amino acids long. V was cut by 1 base and J by 0 bases, with 10 bases left in between. Germline V CDR1 and CDR2: DFQATT, SNEGSKA (reference sequence). The CDR3 sequence is CSARGRTHSYEQYF. The CDR3 DNA reads as TGCAGTGCTAGAGGGCGGACCCACTCCTACGAGCAGTACTTC.

The chain employs TRBV24-1 and TRBJ2-1; D gene ambiguous. V dropped 0 bases and J dropped 12 bases, with 8 bases sitting between them. The germline V gene encodes CDR1 KGHDR and CDR2 SFDVKD. The CDR3 consists of 12 residues. CDR3 sequence (DNA): TGTGCCACCAGTGATTTGGGGTGGGCGCAGTTCTTC. Its translation: CATSDLGWAQFF.

In this sample, this clonotype turned up many times. The chain joins TRBV28 to TRBJ2-4; D may be TRBD1 (6 bases). The CDR3 is made up of 16 amino acids. Germline V gene sequence: CDR1 MDHEN, CDR2 SYDVKM. V was shortened by 6 bases and J by 0 bases, with 15 bases between the two germline ends. CDR3: CASSQPGQLAKNIQYF. The DNA of the CDR3 is TGTGCCAGCAGCCAACCGGGACAACTAGCCAAAAACATTCAGTACTTC.

This clonotype appeared many times. V is TRBV6-2 or TRBV6-3 and J is TRBJ2-5, with D uncertain. CDR1 is MNHEY and CDR2 is SVGEGT in the germline V gene. The ends were cut back, 2 bases at V and 3 bases at J, with 4 bases in the middle. The CDR3 spans 12 residues. The chain's CDR3 is CASSYPKETQYF. The CDR3 DNA reads TGTGCCAGCAGTTACCCCAAAGAGACCCAGTACTTC.

This clonotype was seen ten or more times. The CDR3 sequence: CASSLGGAGNGELFF. Written as DNA, the CDR3 is TGCGCCAGCAGCCTAGGAGGAGCGGGAAATGGGGAGCTGTTTTTT. The rearrangement joins TRBV5-1 to TRBJ2-2; 7 positions agree with TRBD2. J gave up 8 bases and V 4 bases, and 11 bases lay outside the gene matches. There are 15 residues in the CDR3. Germline lookup yields CDR1 SGHRS and CDR2 YFSETQ.